The next 31 T cell receptor beta chains were all read from a single sample in a study of CD8+CD57+ T cells in acquired aplastic anemia. Patients picked for sequencing had shown CD8+CD57+ cell expansion detected by flow cytometry. Profiling that covered TCR beta VDJ and CDR3 relied on genomic DNA as its template. TCRdb used MiXCR to reprocess the reads, holding one entry per CDR3 protein. The sample yields just over 150,000 distinct CDR3 sequences, about 48% seen once. Sequencing used sorted CD4+, CD8+, or CD8+CD57+ T cells (not recorded which) from PBMCs. Receptor source: a human donor with aplastic anemia.

J is TRBJ2-7 and V is TRBV7-9, with a weak D call TRBD1 (5 bases). The CDR3 is made up of 15 amino acids. The V gene's germline CDR1 is SEHNR and CDR2 FQNEAQ (reference sequence). The V and J ends lost 0 bases and 3 bases respectively, with 12 bases between them. Here the CDR3 reads CASSLAGHGLYEQYF. The CDR3 nucleotides read TGTGCCAGCAGCTTAGCCGGACACGGCCTCTACGAGCAGTACTTC.

The chain joins TRBV6-1 to TRBJ1-2, with a weak D call TRBD1 (5 bases). The V and J ends lost 5 bases and 6 bases respectively, with 22 bases between them. Germline V CDR1 and CDR2: MNHNS, SASEGT. The CDR3 covers 16 residues. CDR3 DNA: TGTGCCAGCAGTCCACTTGGGACTCCCACCCACGATGGCTACACCTTC. As protein: CASSPLGTPTHDGYTF.

This clonotype has just one count. The V and J genes are TRBV2 and TRBJ1-1, with D possibly TRBD1 on 5 matching bases. CDR3 length: 16 residues. V was trimmed by 4 bases and J by 1 base, leaving 16 bases between them. The germline V gene has CDR1 SNHLY and CDR2 FYNNEI. As DNA, the CDR3 is TGTGCCAGCAGTGGGGGCGGAGGGTTGGCGAACACTGAAGCTTTCTTT. Protein sequence: CASSGGGGLANTEAFF.

This clonotype appeared a few times. The chain recombines TRBV2 with TRBJ1-2; D unresolved. The V gene lost 4 bases and the J gene lost 5 bases, with 11 bases spanning the gap. From germline, CDR1 is SNHLY and CDR2 FYNNEI. This CDR3 is built from 13 residues. Written as DNA, the CDR3 is TGTGCCAGCAGTGCACAGAGATCTTATGGCTACACCTTC. Translating gives CASSAQRSYGYTF.

The chain carries TRBV7-2 and TRBJ2-7, with 7 nucleotides matching TRBD1. The V and J ends lost 5 bases and 2 bases, in that order; junction bases with no gene match: 9. The CDR3 loop spans 15 amino acids. Germline CDR1 is SGHTA and CDR2 is FQGNSA. The CDR3 spells CASSRSWDSAYEQYF. As DNA, the CDR3 is TGTGCCAGCAGCAGAAGCTGGGACAGCGCCTACGAGCAGTACTTC.

Of note for this clonotype: Just one base apart from a much larger clone, this may be a read error. The V and J genes are TRBV19 and TRBJ2-7, with D perhaps TRBD2 (5 bases). Germline values: CDR1 LNHDA, CDR2 SQIVND (reference sequence). The CDR3 loop spans 15 amino acids. CDR3 sequence (DNA): TGCGCCAGCAGCTTGGTGGAGGTCTCCCCCTACGAGCAGTACTTC. Encoded protein: CASSLVEVSPYEQYF.

This chain uses TRBV19 with TRBJ1-2, with D maybe TRBD1 (5 bases). Per germline, CDR1 LNHDA and CDR2 SQIVND (reference sequence). This CDR3 has 15 amino acids. V lost 6 bases, J lost 7 bases, and 21 bases lay in between. The CDR3 here is CASSLPGRGSGGYTF. For the CDR3, the DNA is TGTGCCAGTAGCCTACCGGGACGGGGGAGCGGTGGCTACACCTTC. Using reference TRBV19 and TRBJ1-2 for the parts outside the CDR3, the full variable domain is DGGITQSPKYLFRKEGQNVTLSCEQNLNHDAMYWYRQDPGQGLRLIYYSQIVNDFQKGDIAEGYSVSREKKESFPLTVTSAQKNPTAFYLCASSLPGRGSGGYTFGSGTRLTVV.

The sample holds many counts of this clonotype. The chain carries TRBV6-1 and TRBJ2-7; D not certain. Germline assignment: CDR1 MNHNS and CDR2 SASEGT. The CDR3 loop spans 12 amino acids. The germline V and J ends were trimmed by 5 bases and 3 bases, with 8 bases remaining between them. In nucleotides, the CDR3 is TGTGCCAGCAGTTTCATCATCTACGAGCAGTACTTC. Translating gives CASSFIIYEQYF.

The table lists this clonotype with many counts. The chain uses TRBV6-4 and TRBJ1-6; no reliable D call. Between the trimmed V and J ends, which lost 0 bases and 4 bases, there was a span of 16 bases. CDR3 length: 18 residues. Germline CDR1 reads MRHNA; CDR2 reads SNTAGT. CDR3 loop: CASSDSISAGFYNSPLHF. As DNA, the CDR3 is TGTGCCAGCAGTGACTCGATCTCGGCGGGCTTTTATAATTCACCCCTCCACTTT.

This chain uses TRBV9 with TRBJ1-6; D might be TRBD1 (5 bases). Between the trimmed V and J ends, which lost 5 bases and 7 bases, there was a span of 19 bases. The germline V gene encodes CDR1 SGDLS and CDR2 YYNGEE. The CDR3 covers 16 residues. The CDR3 region has the DNA TGTGCCAGCAGGGGCGCGGGGGGGAGCGGGAATTCACCCCTCCACTTT. Translating it yields CASRGAGGSGNSPLHF.

This rearrangement joins TRBV5-5 to TRBJ1-2; no clear D gene. The germline V gene encodes CDR1 SGHKS and CDR2 YYEKEE (reference sequence). This CDR3 has 14 residues. V dropped 3 bases and J dropped 4 bases, with 13 bases sitting between them. CDR3 coding DNA: TGTGCCAGCAGCTCTTACAACGTGAGCTATGGCTACACCTTC. Translating it yields CASSSYNVSYGYTF.

The chain carries TRBV30 and TRBJ1-2; D unclear. Trimming took off 0 bases at V and 5 bases at J, with 10 bases between the two ends. The CDR3 sequence is 13 residues long. CDR1 is GTSNPN, CDR2 SVGIG, per germline (reference sequence). In DNA, the CDR3 is TGTGCCTGGAGTGTACTCGAGACGTATGGCTACACCTTC. Translating it yields CAWSVLETYGYTF.

This clonotype was counted at least ten times. The chain recombines TRBV6-5 with TRBJ2-3, with D perhaps TRBD1 (5 bases). The germline V gene has CDR1 MNHEY and CDR2 SVGAGI. There are 14 residues in the CDR3. The V end lost 2 bases, the J end lost 4 bases, and 10 bases lay between the germline ends. CDR3 in amino acids: CASSYSLGADTQYF. In DNA, the CDR3 is TGTGCCAGCAGTTACAGTTTAGGGGCAGATACGCAGTATTTT.

This clonotype came up many times. V gene TRBV7-9 combines with J gene TRBJ2-4; D is uncertain. The CDR3 loop spans 17 amino acids. In germline, CDR1 is SEHNR, CDR2 FQNEAQ (reference sequence). V was clipped by 8 bases and J by 2 bases, with 22 bases between them. CDR3 sequence (DNA): TGTGCCAGCGGGGATCCAGTCGGACCACGTCCCAAAAACATTCAGTACTTC. Protein product: CASGDPVGPRPKNIQYF. The variable domain in full, completed from reference TRBV7-9 and TRBJ2-4, reads DTGVSQNPRHKITKRGQNVTFRCDPISEHNRLYWYRQTLGQGPEFLTYFQNEAQLEKSRLLSDRFSAERPKGSFSTLEIQRTEQGDSAMYLCASGDPVGPRPKNIQYFGAGTRLSVL.

This clonotype was counted many times. The chain has TRBV20-1 and TRBJ1-2, with a possible D match to TRBD1 (5 bases). This CDR3 comprises 13 residues. Per the germline V gene, CDR1 is DFQATT and CDR2 is SNEGSKA (reference sequence). V was trimmed by 6 bases and J by 2 bases, leaving 13 bases between them. CDR3 in DNA: TGCAGTGCGTTTCCCCGGGACAACTATGGCTACACCTTC. It is translated as CSAFPRDNYGYTF.

This clonotype appeared many times. The V and J genes are TRBV19 and TRBJ2-2; 9 bases align to TRBD1. CDR1 is LNHDA and CDR2 is SQIVND in the germline V gene (reference sequence). The J segment lost 2 bases and the V segment lost 6 bases, leaving 10 bases of the junction unmatched. This CDR3 comprises 17 residues. The CDR3 region has the DNA TGTGCCAGTAGATTCTTGGCGGGACAGGGAAACACCGGGGAGCTGTTTTTT. Translated: CASRFLAGQGNTGELFF.

The chain carries TRBV2 and TRBJ1-1, with 7 bases identical to TRBD1. This CDR3 contains 13 residues. The J segment lost 13 bases and the V segment lost 6 bases, leaving 14 bases of the junction unmatched. Germline V lookup: CDR1 SNHLY, CDR2 FYNNEI. The CDR3 is CASSARDRVAGFF. Here the CDR3 DNA reads TGTGCCAGCAGCGCCCGGGACAGAGTTGCTGGTTTCTTT.

This clonotype came up many times. The J gene is TRBJ2-7, the V gene TRBV6-1; the match to TRBD2 covers 8 bases. This CDR3 spans 14 amino acids. The V gene's germline CDR1 is MNHNS and CDR2 SASEGT. J gave up 4 bases and V 5 bases, and 7 bases lay outside the gene matches. CDR3 in amino acids: CASSRGGAIYEQYF. The DNA for the CDR3 is TGTGCCAGCAGTCGGGGGGGGGCTATATACGAGCAGTACTTC.

This clonotype was seen many times. The chain recombines TRBV12-3 or TRBV12-4 with TRBJ2-3, with 7 bases fitting TRBD2. This CDR3 has 14 residues. With 5 bases clipped from V and 3 bases from J, the junction kept 5 bases outside the gene matches. CDR3: CASSSGIRTDTQYF. In nucleotides, the CDR3 is TGTGCCAGCAGTAGCGGGATAAGAACAGATACGCAGTATTTT.

In this sample, this clonotype turned up many times. The chain combines TRBV11-2 with TRBJ2-1; the D gene could be TRBD1 or TRBD2 (5 bases each). Deletions cut 2 bases from V and 0 bases from J, with 17 bases between. This CDR3 is built from 18 residues. CDR1 is SGHAT and CDR2 is FQNNGV in the germline V gene. CDR3 loop: CASSLPEGPTSSYNEQFF. In DNA form, the CDR3 reads TGTGCCAGCAGCTTACCAGAGGGACCGACGAGCTCCTACAATGAGCAGTTCTTC.

The sample holds many counts of this clonotype. The chain uses TRBV5-1 and TRBJ1-1; D may be TRBD1 (5 bases). Trimming took 0 bases from V and 1 from J, leaving 10 bases between them. The length of the CDR3 is 15 residues. CDR1 is SGHRS and CDR2 is YFSETQ in the germline V gene. The CDR3 nucleotides are TGCGCCAGCAGCTTGGGAGCGACAGAGAACACTGAAGCTTTCTTT. Its translation: CASSLGATENTEAFF.

This clonotype was counted many times. The chain joins TRBV6-1 to TRBJ2-7; D remains ambiguous. Germline V gene lookup returns CDR1 MNHNS and CDR2 SASEGT. Trimming took off 8 bases at V and 6 bases at J, with 17 bases between the two ends. The CDR3 has 13 amino acids. The CDR3 DNA follows: TGTGCCAGCGCAGTCAACGCCGCCGGCGAGCAGTACTTC. Amino acid sequence: CASAVNAAGEQYF.

This clonotype was seen many times. This chain connects TRBV10-3 to TRBJ2-1; 8 bases align to TRBD2. Germline V lookup: CDR1 ENHRY, CDR2 SYGVKD. This CDR3 has 16 residues. Unmatched junction bases numbered 8, after V lost 0 bases and J lost 7 bases. This CDR3 is CAISESTGGPRNEQFF. CDR3 in DNA: TGTGCCATCAGTGAGTCTACGGGAGGGCCGCGGAATGAGCAGTTCTTC.

The chain recombines TRBV25-1 with TRBJ2-7; D may be TRBD1 (5 bases). This CDR3 spans 15 amino acids. The germline gives CDR1 MGHDK, CDR2 SYGVNS. V lost 2 bases to trimming and J lost 5 bases, with 16 bases between them. The CDR3 region has the DNA TGTGCCAGCAGTGAAACTTCCAGGGTTAGGGACGAGCAGTACTTC. It yields the protein CASSETSRVRDEQYF.

The chain links TRBV20-1 to TRBJ2-1, with D unclear. The CDR3 runs to 14 residues. Deletions cut 1 base from V and 3 bases from J, with 10 bases between. From germline, CDR1 is DFQATT and CDR2 SNEGSKA (reference sequence). CDR3 bases: TGCAGTGCTAGAGGGGCTAGAGGCTACAATGAGCAGTTCTTC. Translating gives CSARGARGYNEQFF.

This clonotype was seen many times. The J gene is TRBJ2-7, the V gene TRBV6-1; 7 nucleotides match TRBD1. Germline V lookup: CDR1 MNHNS, CDR2 SASEGT. The CDR3 loop spans 14 amino acids. V was pared by 4 bases and J by 3 bases, with 6 bases of the junction left unmatched. The DNA of the CDR3 is TGTGCCAGCAGTGGGGGGACAGCCTTCTACGAGCAGTACTTC. As protein: CASSGGTAFYEQYF.

This chain links TRBV19 with TRBJ1-5; D not certain. The length of the CDR3 is 14 residues. CDR1 LNHDA and CDR2 SQIVND come from the germline V gene (reference sequence). The V and J ends lost 1 base and 2 bases respectively, with 6 bases between them. The CDR3 sequence is CASSIVERNQPQHF. As DNA, the CDR3 is TGTGCCAGTAGTATAGTAGAGCGCAATCAGCCCCAGCATTTT. Combining the CDR3 with reference TRBV19 and TRBJ1-5 gives the whole variable domain DGGITQSPKYLFRKEGQNVTLSCEQNLNHDAMYWYRQDPGQGLRLIYYSQIVNDFQKGDIAEGYSVSREKKESFPLTVTSAQKNPTAFYLCASSIVERNQPQHFGDGTRLSIL.

This clonotype was counted ten times or more. The V and J genes are TRBV7-9 and TRBJ2-5; 16 bases map to TRBD2. The trim removed 5 bases at V and 5 bases at J, leaving 11 bases unmatched. Germline CDR1 is SEHNR and CDR2 is FQNEAQ (reference sequence). There are 18 residues in the CDR3. The CDR3 DNA reads TGTGCCAGCAGCCCCCTGGGACTAGCGGGAGGGCCTCGGGAGACCCAGTACTTC. This codes for CASSPLGLAGGPRETQYF.

This clonotype was observed many times. The chain uses TRBV19 and TRBJ1-2; no firm D call. This CDR3 has 15 residues. The V end was cut by 5 bases, the J end by 2 bases, with 15 bases between. CDR1 LNHDA and CDR2 SQIVND come from the germline V gene (reference sequence). In nucleotides, the CDR3 is TGTGCCAGTAGTCCGAGCTCTCCTCCGAACTATGGCTACACCTTC. Translation: CASSPSSPPNYGYTF.

The table lists this clonotype with a few counts. This chain joins TRBV6-2 or TRBV6-3 and TRBJ2-1; weak D call: TRBD1 (5 bases). CDR1 and CDR2 (germline): MNHEY, SVGEGT. The CDR3 runs 16 residues. V shed 3 bases and J shed 3 bases, with 15 bases lying between them. As DNA, the CDR3 is TGTGCCAGCAGTTATTTAGGACAAGGGGTCTACAATGAGCAGTTCTTC. It is translated as CASSYLGQGVYNEQFF.

This clonotype was seen a handful of times. The chain has TRBV3-1 and TRBJ2-6; TRBD1 agrees at 8 bases. Germline CDR1 reads LGHDT; CDR2 reads YNNKEL (reference sequence). With 3 bases clipped from V and 0 bases from J, the junction kept 1 base outside the gene matches. The CDR3 extends over 16 amino acids. The CDR3 protein is CASSQDRASGANVLTF. Written as DNA, the CDR3 is TGTGCCAGCAGCCAGGACAGGGCCTCTGGGGCCAACGTCCTGACTTTC.